This T cell receptor beta chain was profiled in a study of post-analysis software for immune sequencing data. Study-wide background: Clinical courses comprised relapsing-remitting, secondary progressive and progressive-relapsing multiple sclerosis. Study-wide results and caveats: Analysis by F measure revealed that same-batch samples clustered strongly together. Diversity measured as normalized Chao1 was significantly lower in multiple sclerosis patients than in controls. Included in a set of about 5 TRBV segments more frequent in patients than controls were TRBV5-6, TRBV5-1 and TRBV20-1.

Sequencing libraries made from TCR beta cDNA carried unique molecular identifiers. T cells, roughly 0.85 to 10 million of them, yielded hundreds of thousands of cDNA molecules. One entry per CDR3 protein, called by TCRdb with MiXCR from the PCR reads. The table shows hundreds of thousands of distinct CDR3 sequences, with just under 30% occurring only once. Details on this clonotype: What it binds is unknown. The junction departs from the called germline gene at one end, perhaps through a read error.

The CDR3 is made up of 13 amino acids. CDR1 MGHRA and CDR2 YSYEKL come from the germline V gene. The TCR originated in a girl under 18 with multiple sclerosis. V is TRBV4-1 and J is TRBJ2-1; the D gene is possibly TRBD2 (5 bases). Sequencing input: blood. CDR3 coding DNA: TGCGCCAGCAGCCGGGTGGGAGCTGTTGAGCAGTGCTTC. As protein: CASSRVGAVEQCF.